Presented here are 6 T cell receptor beta chains from one specimen sequenced in a study of resident and recirculating memory T cells in vitiligo. Produced via immunoSEQ multiplex PCR; TCRdb's table is partial and in-frame only. The profile shows fewer than 80,000 clones, roughly nine tenths of them singletons. Sequencing used blood. The receptors come from a male donor with vitiligo.

This clone has just one count. The chain is built from TRBV18 and TRBJ2-7, with TRBD1 matching 7 bases. The V segment lost 3 bases and the J segment 3 bases; nucleotides outside the gene matches: 14. Germline V gene lookup returns CDR1 KGHSH and CDR2 LQKENI. The CDR3 has 17 amino acids. The CDR3 protein is CASSPKPGTAIDYEQYF. The CDR3, as DNA: TGTGCCAGCTCACCGAAGCCGGGGACAGCAATTGACTACGAGCAGTACTTC.

The DNA for the CDR3 is TGTGCCAGCTCACCATCCGAGGACAGGGGGACGGGATCCCACTTT. The encoded protein is CASSPSEDRGTGSHF. The chain is built from TRBV18 and TRBJ1-6; 10 bases agree with TRBD1. The CDR3 has 15 residues. From germline, CDR1 is KGHSH and CDR2 LQKENI. The V gene end was trimmed by 2 bases and the J gene end by 18 bases; junction bases not matched to a gene: 13.

This clone was seen only a few times. This CDR3 reads CASSTGIYPYEQYF. The CDR3 DNA follows: TGTGCCAGCTCCACAGGGATCTACCCCTACGAGCAGTACTTC. The rearrangement uses TRBV6-4 and TRBJ2-7; the D gene is possibly TRBD1 (6 bases). Germline V lookup: CDR1 MRHNA, CDR2 SNTAGT. V was pared by 8 bases and J by 2 bases, with 16 bases between. There are 14 residues in the CDR3.

The rearrangement links TRBV6-4 to TRBJ2-2; unclear D gene. Germline CDR1 is MRHNA and CDR2 is SNTAGT. The CDR3 runs 13 residues. Trimming cost V 5 bases and J 3 bases, with 7 bases left between them. CDR3 protein: CASSTEDTGELFF. The CDR3, as DNA: TGTGCCAGCAGTACTGAGGACACCGGGGAGCTGTTTTTT.

The chain employs TRBV19 and TRBJ1-5, with 8 bases fitting TRBD1. V gave up 3 bases and J gave up 6 bases; unmatched junction bases: 7. CDR3 length: 15 residues. The germline gives CDR1 LNHDA, CDR2 SQIVND (reference sequence). The CDR3 is CASSISWTGRQPQHF. CDR3 nucleotides: TGTGCCAGTAGTATTTCCTGGACAGGGCGTCAGCCCCAGCATTTT.

This clone appeared a few times. This chain links TRBV19 with TRBJ1-1; the D gene is possibly TRBD1 (5 bases). The germline CDR1 and CDR2 sequences are LNHDA and SQIVND (reference sequence). Trimming removed 0 bases from V and 5 bases from J, with 13 bases in between. CDR3 size: 15 residues. CDR3 region: CASSIDQGGRTEAFF. Here the CDR3 DNA reads TGTGCCAGTAGTATAGATCAGGGAGGTCGGACTGAAGCTTTCTTT.